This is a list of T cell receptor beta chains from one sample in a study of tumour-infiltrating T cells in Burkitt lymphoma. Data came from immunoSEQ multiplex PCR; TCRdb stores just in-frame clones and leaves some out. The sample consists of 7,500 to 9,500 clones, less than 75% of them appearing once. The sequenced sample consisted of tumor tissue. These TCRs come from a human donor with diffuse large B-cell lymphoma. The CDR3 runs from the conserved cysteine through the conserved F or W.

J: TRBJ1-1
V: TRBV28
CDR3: CASSLLGITEAFF

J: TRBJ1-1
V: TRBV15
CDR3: CATSRDGGYRGEMNTEAFF

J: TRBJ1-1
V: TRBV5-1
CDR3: CASSFLGGGEDTEAFF

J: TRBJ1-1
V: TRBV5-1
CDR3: CASSRGAGWSTEAFF

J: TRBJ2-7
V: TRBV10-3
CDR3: CAISESGYEQYF

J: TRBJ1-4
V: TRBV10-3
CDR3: CAISEKGGQGHEKLFF

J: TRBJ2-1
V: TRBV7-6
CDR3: CASSYRDEQFF

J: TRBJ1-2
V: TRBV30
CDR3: CAWSRQGWNYGYTF

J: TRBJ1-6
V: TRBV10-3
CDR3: CAISDISDYNSPLHF

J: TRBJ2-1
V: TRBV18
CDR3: CASSLRQGDNEQFF

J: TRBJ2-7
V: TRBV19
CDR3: CASSIVGTFYEQYF

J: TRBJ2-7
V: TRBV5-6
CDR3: CASSSGTGGYEQYF

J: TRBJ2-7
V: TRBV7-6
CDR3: CASSLVLGSYEQYF

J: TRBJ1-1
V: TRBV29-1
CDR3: CSVGDSPNTEAFF

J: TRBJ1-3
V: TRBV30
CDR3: CAWSVRSLDRNTIYF

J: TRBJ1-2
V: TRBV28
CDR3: CASSSGGVGSYGYTF

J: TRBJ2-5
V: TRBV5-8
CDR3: CASSLGQWLGETQYF

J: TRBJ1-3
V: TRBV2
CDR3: CASSAGRTSGNTIYF

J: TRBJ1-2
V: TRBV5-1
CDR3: CASSLGQETNYGYTF

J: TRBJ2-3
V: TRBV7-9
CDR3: CASSNRDSLTDTQYF

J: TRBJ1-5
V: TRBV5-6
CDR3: CASSLRREGNQPQHF

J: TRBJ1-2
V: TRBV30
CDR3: CAWSPPHSYGYTF

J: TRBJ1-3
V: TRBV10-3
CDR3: CAISESEAGSLSSGNTIYF

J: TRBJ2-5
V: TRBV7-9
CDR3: CASSLGRGDQETQYF

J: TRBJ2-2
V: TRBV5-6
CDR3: CASSYTGVTGELFF

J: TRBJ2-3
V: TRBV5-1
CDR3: CASGPGQSTDTQYF

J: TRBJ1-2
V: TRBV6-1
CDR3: CASSEGSMVYGYTF

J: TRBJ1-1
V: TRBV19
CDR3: CASSITGFTEAFF

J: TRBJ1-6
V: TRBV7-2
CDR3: CASSSRGDRYSPLHF